This T cell receptor beta chain was recovered during a study of CD8 T cells in Susac syndrome. Reverse transcription used roughly 0.45 to 1 ug RNA and random hexamers. An immunoSEQ multiplex PCR amplified TCR beta CDR3 over 54 Vbeta and 13 Jbeta. In TCRdb, the immunoSEQ multiplex PCR reads were re-called with MiXCR into one record per CDR3 protein. Among over 300,000 distinct CDR3 sequences listed, about 91% were seen once. This clonotype is a singleton in its sample. The multiple sclerosis controls were treatment-naive patients, and their relapsing-remitting disease was stable or active. Negative isolation yielded CD8+ and CD4+ T cells; FACS enriched TEMRA cells. The sequenced sample consisted of CD4+ T cells from PBMCs. This receptor was taken from a human donor with multiple sclerosis.

The CDR3 nucleotides are TGTGCCAGTAGTATAGAGGTTCCTCAGCCCCAGCATTTT. Protein sequence: CASSIEVPQPQHF. This sequence joins TRBV19 and TRBJ1-5; D call uncertain. Trimming left V 0 bases short and J 6 bases short, with 6 bases between. The CDR3 covers 13 residues. The germline V gene encodes CDR1 LNHDA and CDR2 SQIVND (reference sequence).